This T cell receptor beta chain is from a study of blood T cell repertoires in COVID-19 (dated by TCRdb to 2018 to 2021). In the study overall: The collaborator samples originated in the United States, Italy and Spain and spanned the acute and convalescent phases of COVID-19. Subjects who had been exposed to COVID-19, were actively infected with it, or had recovered from it provided the deeply sampled blood TCRbeta repertoires that made up the dataset. Samples were obtained from the ongoing ImmuneRACE study (first 160 participants) and from over 1,000 subjects provided by 6 global collaborators. The repertoires were released in a freely available public database meant as a resource for research on the immune response to SARS-CoV-2. The prospective study material was composed of cDNA or gDNA derived from T cells, B-cell-depleted T cells, or PBMCs. Where available, HLA class I and class II types were taken from metadata supplied by the sample provider and were not determined by assay-based typing. Nearly every sample came with metadata listing a de-identified subject ID, COVID-19 status, age in years and sex. Broader findings and caveats from the paper: Clinical and demographic metadata were provided uncurated, with the amount varying by source and participant.

A word on this clone: Its target antigen remains unknown. No base quality information exists; no much larger clone differs at one position.

V loses 3 bases, J loses 2 bases, and the germline ends lie 10 bases apart. Reading from cysteine to phenylalanine, the CDR3 counts 15 amino acids. Of the read, only the CDR3 DNA is kept; its 45 bases are in frame from base 1. CDR1 and CDR2, per the germline V gene, are SGHTA and FQGNSA. TCRbeta CDR3 regions were amplified from genomic DNA by means of the immunoSEQ Assay, a bias-controlled multiplex PCR. The study's own analysis went as follows. Nucleated cell counts per sample were estimated from amplification of reference gene primers within the assay. To quantify the absolute abundance of each unique TCRbeta CDR3 rearrangement, sequence reads were collapsed and filtered. For each sample, productive Simpson clonality was calculated by taking the square root of Simpson's diversity index across productive rearrangements. The source is immuneACCESS, and TCRdb retained only in-frame sequences with V and J called. Part of the clones is not carried over; for the studies checked, unresolved V genes explain less than half of this, and the remainder is unexplained. The V and J calls and clone size come from that table; D and trimming were worked out from the DNA. The sample has 90,000 to 120,000 clones on record, about 91% of them singletons. Roughly 6.6% of the sample rests with the top ten.

Collaborating institutions collected whole blood in K2EDTA tubes following their own protocols. For TCRbeta analysis, collaborators shipped samples in one of three forms: frozen whole blood, isolated PBMCs, or DNA extracted from either of those sample types. The TCR comes from a man aged 50-60 years with active or convalescent COVID-19. The chain uses TRBV7-2 and TRBJ1-4; the D segment could be TRBD1, given 6 matching bases. Sequenced material: peripheral blood. The sequenced DNA is TGTGCCAGCAGCTTTCGAAGGGGGACTAATGAAAAACTGTTTTTT. Its protein reads: CASSFRRGTNEKLFF.